The 5 T cell receptor beta chains given below trace back to one sample, sequenced in a study of cytomegalovirus exposure and HLA in healthy donors. The PCR had 60 Vbeta and 13 Jbeta primers. Data came from immunoSEQ multiplex PCR; TCRdb stores just in-frame clones and leaves some out. The sample contains 90,000 to 140,000 clones, about 83% of which appear only once. The sample was PBMCs. The receptor source for this set is a man in his late teens or twenties in good health and CMV-seronegative.

This clone was detected once. The chain is built from TRBV2 and TRBJ2-7, with D unresolved. CDR1 and CDR2 (germline): SNHLY, FYNNEI. The CDR3 is 10 amino acids. The germline V and J ends were trimmed by 8 bases and 4 bases, with 6 bases remaining between them. The CDR3 region has the DNA TGTGCCAGCTTTATGTACGAGCAGTACTTC. Translating it yields CASFMYEQYF.

Notes on this clone: A read error may produce the germline difference seen at one junction end. The same CDR3 is also encoded by other DNA sequences in this sample. CDR3 DNA: TGCGCCAGCAGCCTGAACGTCAAGGAGCGGGAAAGCTACGAGCAGTACTTC. It is translated as CASSLNVKERESYEQYF. The chain couples TRBV28 to TRBJ2-7, with 7 bases that match TRBD2. Germline lookup yields CDR1 MDHEN and CDR2 SYDVKM. The CDR3 covers 17 residues.

This chain links TRBV4-3 with TRBJ2-1, with TRBD2 identical over 11 bases. The CDR3 runs 16 residues. Germline CDR1 reads LGHNA; CDR2 reads YSLEER. V gave up 1 base and J gave up 3 bases; unmatched junction bases: 2. The CDR3 reads CASSQAGTSGYNEQFF. The CDR3, as DNA: TGCGCCAGCAGCCAAGCTGGGACTAGCGGCTACAATGAGCAGTTCTTC.

V and J are TRBV4-3 and TRBJ1-2; D remains ambiguous. Germline V gene lookup returns CDR1 LGHNA and CDR2 YSLEER. This CDR3 is 15 amino acids long. Trimming shortened V by 4 bases and J by 7 bases, and 19 bases separated the two germline ends. As DNA, the CDR3 is TGCGCCAGCAGCCCTAAGGAGGGAAGAAGGGCTGGCTACACCTTC. It yields the protein CASSPKEGRRAGYTF.

In nucleotides, the CDR3 is TGCAGCGTTGAAGACTCGGGACTAGCGGGAGGGGCGTCGCAGTTCTTC. It yields the protein CSVEDSGLAGGASQFF. The chain couples TRBV29-1 to TRBJ2-1; 16 bases match TRBD2. The CDR3 totals 16 residues. Germline loops: CDR1 SQVTM, CDR2 ANQGSEA. V lost 0 bases and J lost 12; bases outside the gene matches: 8.